This paragraph reports one T cell receptor (beta chain). This sample is drawn from a study of blood T cell repertoires in COVID-19. The wider study: From the United States, Italy and Spain came samples of acute and convalescent COVID-19. In each case, the material was cDNA or gDNA derived from T cells, B-cell-depleted T cells, or PBMCs.

Germline V gives CDR1 LGHNT, CDR2 FRNRAP. This CDR3 is built from 17 residues. Trimming at V came to 5 bases and at J to 2 bases, leaving 14 bases not matched to a gene. Source study methods: Reference gene primer amplification yielded estimated nucleated cell counts. Sequenced by immunoSEQ multiplex PCR; TCRdb stores in-frame clones only, minus some. V, J and clone size are taken as reported in that table, and D and trimming were inferred from the DNA itself. The sample lists approximately 250,000 clones; about 88% were seen once. This rearrangement joins TRBV12-5 to TRBJ2-7; the match to TRBD2 covers 8 bases. The sequencing input was peripheral blood. The sequence was obtained from a man younger than 30 with active or convalescent COVID-19. CDR3 sequence reads: CASGTRGAGGFAYEQYF. The CDR3 DNA follows: TGTGCTAGTGGTACCCGGGGGGCGGGAGGTTTCGCCTACGAGCAGTACTTC.